This entry concerns a single T cell receptor beta chain. The trim removed 1 base at V and 3 bases at J, leaving 11 bases unmatched. CDR1 and CDR2 (germline): LGHNA, YNFKEQ. The CDR3 length is 17 residues. Sequencing used immunoSEQ multiplex PCR; TCRdb keeps in-frame clones, though not all of them. The sample has tens of thousands of clones, over 75% seen once. This entry comes from a study of T cell responses to AZD1222 COVID-19 vaccine. V is TRBV4-2 and J is TRBJ2-7; 8 bases map to TRBD2. The clonotype comes from an adult who received the AZD1222 COVID-19 vaccine. Specimen: peripheral blood, collected 28 days after the second AZD1222 dose. This CDR3 reads CASSQGLAGEPHYEQYF. The CDR3 DNA is TGTGCCAGCAGCCAAGGCCTAGCGGGCGAGCCACACTACGAGCAGTACTTC.